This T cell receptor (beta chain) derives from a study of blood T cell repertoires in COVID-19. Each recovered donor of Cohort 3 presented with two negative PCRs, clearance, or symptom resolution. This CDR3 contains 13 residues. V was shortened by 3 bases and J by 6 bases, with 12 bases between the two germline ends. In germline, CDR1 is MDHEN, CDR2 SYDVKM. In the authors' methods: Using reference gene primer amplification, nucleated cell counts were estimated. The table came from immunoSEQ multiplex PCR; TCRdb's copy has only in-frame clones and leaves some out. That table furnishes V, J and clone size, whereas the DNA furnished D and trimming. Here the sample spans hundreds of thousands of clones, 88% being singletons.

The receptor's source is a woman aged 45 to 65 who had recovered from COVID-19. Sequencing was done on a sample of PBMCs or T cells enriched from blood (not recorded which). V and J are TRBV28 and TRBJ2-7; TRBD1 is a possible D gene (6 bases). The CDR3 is CASSFNLQGEQYF. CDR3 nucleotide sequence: TGTGCCAGCAGTTTTAACCTACAGGGCGAGCAGTACTTC. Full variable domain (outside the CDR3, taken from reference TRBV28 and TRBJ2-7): DVKVTQSSRYLVKRTGEKVFLECVQDMDHENMFWYRQDPGLGLRLIYFSYDVKMKEKGDIPEGYSVSREKKERFSLILESASTNQTSMYLCASSFNLQGEQYFGPGTRLTVT.